Presented here are 16 T cell receptor beta chains from one specimen sequenced in a study of CD8 T cells in ankylosing spondylitis. A single record per CDR3 protein comes from TCRdb applying MiXCR to the 5' RACE reads. The table shows 200,000 to 250,000 distinct CDR3 sequences, with roughly a tenth occurring only once. Sequencing was performed on blood, either unsorted or a sorted T cell fraction (not recorded which). The origin of the receptors is a male donor with ankylosing spondylitis or in good health (not recorded which).

The chain carries TRBV30 and TRBJ2-1, with 9 bases lining up with TRBD2. V was pared by 4 bases and J by 2 bases, with 3 bases of the junction left unmatched. CDR1 is GTSNPN, CDR2 SVGIG, per germline (reference sequence). The CDR3 is made up of 14 amino acids. The CDR3 reads CAWIGTSPYNEQFF. In DNA, the CDR3 is TGTGCCTGGATCGGGACTAGCCCCTACAATGAGCAGTTCTTC.

As concerns this clonotype: One end of the junction does not line up with germline, which may come from a read error. The chain employs TRBV6-1 and TRBJ2-1; perhaps TRBD2 as D (7 bases). The CDR3 has 18 amino acids. Looked up from germline, CDR1 is MNHNS and CDR2 is SASEGT. The CDR3 region is CASSPWGGPSIKGNEHFF. DNA of the CDR3: TGTGCCAGCAGTCCGTGGGGGGGGCCTAGTATAAAGGGAAATGAGCATTTCTTC.

About this clonotype itself: A much larger clone is a single base away; this may be a read error. This chain uses TRBV6-1 with TRBJ2-3, with 13 bases aligning to TRBD2. Germline V gene sequence: CDR1 MNHNS, CDR2 SASEGT. This CDR3 has 15 amino acids. DNA of the CDR3: TGTGCCGGCAGGCAACTAGCGGGGGGGCGGTATACGCAGTATTTT. As protein: CAGRQLAGGRYTQYF.

In its sample, this clonotype was seen many times. The rearrangement uses TRBV5-6 and TRBJ1-1, with 9 bases identical to TRBD1. The V gene end was trimmed by 4 bases and the J gene end by 0 bases; junction bases not matched to a gene: 7. This CDR3 spans 16 amino acids. CDR1 SGHDT and CDR2 YYEEEE come from the germline V gene. The CDR3 DNA reads as TGTGCCAGCAGCCCCGGGACAGGGTGGATGAACACTGAAGCTTTCTTT. It translates to CASSPGTGWMNTEAFF.

This clonotype was observed at least ten times. V is TRBV18 and J is TRBJ1-3; D not certain. Germline lookup yields CDR1 KGHSH and CDR2 LQKENI. The CDR3 spans 14 residues. V lost 1 base, J lost 0 bases, and 4 bases lay in between. The CDR3 nucleotides are TGTGCCAGCTCACCACAGGGCTCTGGAAACACCATATATTTT. This gives the protein CASSPQGSGNTIYF.

This clonotype showed up many times. The chain has TRBV3-1 and TRBJ2-5; 7 nucleotides align to TRBD1. The CDR3 is made up of 15 amino acids. J was trimmed by 2 bases and V by 5 bases; bases with no gene match: 8. Germline V CDR1 and CDR2: LGHDT, YNNKEL (reference sequence). CDR3 in DNA: TGTGCCAGCAGCTTATACCGACAGGGACAAGAGACCCAGTACTTC. This sequence encodes CASSLYRQGQETQYF.

The sample holds many counts of this clonotype. The chain links TRBV7-2 to TRBJ1-4; D is perhaps TRBD1 (5 bases). V shed 3 bases and J shed 8 bases, with 13 bases lying between them. CDR3 length: 14 residues. CDR1 is SGHTA and CDR2 is FQGNSA in the germline V gene. CDR3 amino acids: CASSLGRETEKLFF. CDR3 bases: TGTGCCAGCAGCTTGGGGCGGGAAACGGAAAAACTGTTTTTT.

In this sample, this clonotype turned up a few times. DNA for the CDR3: TGTGCCAGCAGCCCATTCCGGGGGAGTGAAGCTTTCTTT. This translates into CASSPFRGSEAFF. The chain joins TRBV14 to TRBJ1-1, with D possibly TRBD1 on 5 matching bases. CDR1 SGHDN and CDR2 FVKESK come from the germline V gene. Trimming took 4 bases from V and 7 from J, leaving 13 bases between them. The CDR3 covers 13 residues. Variable domain in full (rest from reference TRBV14 and TRBJ1-1): EAGVTQFPSHSVIEKGQTVTLRCDPISGHDNLYWYRRVMGKEIKFLLHFVKESKQDESGMPNNRFLAERTGGTYSTLKVQPAELEDSGVYFCASSPFRGSEAFFGQGTRLTVV.

Concerning this clonotype: Germline is not matched at one junction end, which may reflect a read error. The CDR3 loop reads CGSSLNSGGPGNTIYF. The CDR3 nucleotides read TGTGGCAGCAGCTTGAATTCAGGGGGACCTGGAAACACCATATATTTT. The chain combines TRBV7-3 with TRBJ1-3; TRBD1 matches at 7 bases. The CDR3 extends over 16 amino acids. CDR1 and CDR2 (germline): SGHTA, FQGTGA.

This clonotype appeared many times. V and J are TRBV11-2 and TRBJ2-1; D gene unclear. The CDR3 contains 14 residues. Trimming pared 1 base from V and 4 bases from J, leaving 8 bases between. Germline V gene sequence: CDR1 SGHAT, CDR2 FQNNGV. The CDR3 DNA reads as TGTGCCAGCAGCTTAGGGGTAGATTACAATGAGCAGTTCTTC. The encoded protein is CASSLGVDYNEQFF.

This clonotype was counted ten times or more. This chain connects TRBV9 to TRBJ2-1; 11 bases line up with TRBD1. Germline-derived CDR1 and CDR2 are SGDLS and YYNGEE. This CDR3 region has 15 residues. The V gene end was trimmed by 1 base and the J gene end by 5 bases; junction bases not matched to a gene: 2. CDR3 protein: CASSVRDRGNNEQFF. As DNA, the CDR3 is TGTGCCAGCAGCGTAAGGGACAGGGGGAACAATGAGCAGTTCTTC.

Of note for this clonotype: This is likely an artifact of a read error, given a far larger clone one base away. The J gene is TRBJ2-7, the V gene TRBV7-9; D possibly matches TRBD1 or TRBD2 (5 bases each). Germline values: CDR1 SEHNR, CDR2 FQNEAQ (reference sequence). V was trimmed by 4 bases and J by 3 bases, leaving 7 bases between them. CDR3 length equals 12 residues. In nucleotides, the CDR3 is TGTGCCAGCAGCTGGGACGGCTACGAGCAGTACTTC. Its translation is CASSWDGYEQYF.

At least ten counts were recorded for this clonotype. This chain connects TRBV28 to TRBJ2-2; 7 bases map to TRBD2. The CDR3 is 16 amino acids. Unmatched junction bases numbered 7, after V lost 3 bases and J lost 3 bases. Germline V gives CDR1 MDHEN, CDR2 SYDVKM. The CDR3 sequence is CASSLQRGSDTGELFF. The CDR3 nucleotides read TGTGCCAGCAGTTTGCAGCGGGGTTCCGACACCGGGGAGCTGTTTTTT.

In this sample, this clonotype turned up a few times. V and J are TRBV7-9 and TRBJ1-1; D is ambiguous. This CDR3 region has 15 residues. V was shortened by 5 bases and J by 1 base, with 14 bases between the two germline ends. Germline V CDR1 and CDR2: SEHNR, FQNEAQ (reference sequence). The CDR3, as DNA: TGTGCCAGCAGCACCGGACGGGTCCAGAACACTGAAGCTTTCTTT. This encodes CASSTGRVQNTEAFF.

This clonotype was found a few times. The V call is TRBV7-3, the J call TRBJ2-3; 11 bases agree with TRBD2. The CDR3 is 15 residues long. The V and J ends lost 5 bases and 7 bases, in that order; junction bases with no gene match: 8. CDR1 is SGHTA, CDR2 FQGTGA, per germline. The CDR3 loop reads CASSMTSGAGNTQYF. CDR3 bases: TGTGCCAGCAGCATGACTAGCGGGGCAGGGAATACGCAGTATTTT.

This clonotype showed up many times. This chain joins TRBV7-3 and TRBJ2-1; 7 positions agree with TRBD2. Germline CDR1 and CDR2: SGHTA and FQGTGA. The CDR3 contains 14 residues. V was clipped by 3 bases and J by 11 bases; unmatched bases: 10. The CDR3 loop reads CASSFSSGVSKQFF. The CDR3 DNA follows: TGTGCCAGCAGCTTCTCGAGCGGGGTTTCAAAGCAGTTCTTC. Full variable domain (rest looked up from reference TRBV7-3 and TRBJ2-1): GAGVSQTPSNKVTEKGKYVELRCDPISGHTALYWYRQSLGQGPEFLIYFQGTGAADDSGLPNDRFFAVRPEGSVSTLKIQRTERGDSAVYLCASSFSSGVSKQFFGPGTRLTVL.